The following is a TCR beta chain sequence with its context. Its specificity is unknown. The data derive from a study of shared clonotypes between healthy human individuals. Study conclusions and caveats: Around 4.9% of naive CD4 clonotypes were shared across a few donors. An anticipated effect of sequencing depth on clonotype sharing among donors was recognized. Non-shared clonotypes had lower generation probabilities than those shared by all four donors.

Deletions cut 8 bases from V and 0 bases from J, with 10 bases between. Germline values: CDR1 KGHSH, CDR2 LQKENI. This CDR3 is 13 amino acids long. As originally analysed: In the immunoSEQ data, sequences were junction-only and lacked quality scores, so filtering differed. Measured with immunoSEQ multiplex PCR; TCRdb has only the in-frame clones, and not every one. V, J and clone size derive from that table, while D and trimming were established from the DNA sequence. The data show approximately 720,000 clones, roughly 70% seen once. The TCR sequence derives from a woman in her twenties or thirties in good health. The source material was memory CD4+ T cells sorted from blood. Stated subset: CD45RA-negative fraction. The J gene is TRBJ1-1, the V gene TRBV18, with a tentative D call TRBD1 (6 bases). The CDR3 loop reads CASATGMNTEAFF. The CDR3 region has the DNA TGTGCCAGCGCCACAGGGATGAACACTGAAGCTTTCTTT.